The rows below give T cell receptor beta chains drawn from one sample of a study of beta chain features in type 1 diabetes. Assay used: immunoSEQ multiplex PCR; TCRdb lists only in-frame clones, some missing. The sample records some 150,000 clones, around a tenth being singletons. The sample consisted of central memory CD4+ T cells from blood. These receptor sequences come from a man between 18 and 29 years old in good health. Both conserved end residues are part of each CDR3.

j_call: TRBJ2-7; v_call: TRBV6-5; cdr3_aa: CASSPDRSSYEQYF
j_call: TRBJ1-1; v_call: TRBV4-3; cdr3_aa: CASSYGQGLNTEAFF
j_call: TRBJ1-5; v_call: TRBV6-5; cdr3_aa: CASTGSSNQPQHF
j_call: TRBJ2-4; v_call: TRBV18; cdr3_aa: CASQLDTSKDIQYF
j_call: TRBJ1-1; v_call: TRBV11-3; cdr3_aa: CASSPHLNTEAFF
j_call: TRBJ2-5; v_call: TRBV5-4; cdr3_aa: CASSLYLQETQYF
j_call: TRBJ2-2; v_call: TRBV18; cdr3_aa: CASSPRTSGGLNTGELFF
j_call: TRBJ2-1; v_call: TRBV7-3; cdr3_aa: CASSQDRGQYNEQFF
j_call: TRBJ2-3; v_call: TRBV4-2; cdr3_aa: CASSQSSGGAVDTQYF
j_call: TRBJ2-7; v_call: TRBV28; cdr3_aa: CASSVWSAGSYEQYF
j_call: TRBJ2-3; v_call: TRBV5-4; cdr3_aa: CASSLAGTGAITQYF
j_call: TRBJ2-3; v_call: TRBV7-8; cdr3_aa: CASSLVSQDTQYF
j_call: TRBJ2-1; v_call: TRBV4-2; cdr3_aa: CASSLGGTSGGLLNEQFF
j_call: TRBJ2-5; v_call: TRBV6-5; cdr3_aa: CASSQPGGETQYF
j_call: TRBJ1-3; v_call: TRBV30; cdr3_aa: CAWDLSGNTIYF
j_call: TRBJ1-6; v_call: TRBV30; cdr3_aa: CAWSVQGAPHSPLHF
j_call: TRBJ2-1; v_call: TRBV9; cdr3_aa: CASIYYESSSYNEQFF
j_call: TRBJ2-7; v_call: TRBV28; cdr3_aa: CASSLGGAYSEQYF
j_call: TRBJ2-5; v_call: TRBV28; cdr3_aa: CASGQSQETQYF
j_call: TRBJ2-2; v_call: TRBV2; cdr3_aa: CASSGTENTGELFF
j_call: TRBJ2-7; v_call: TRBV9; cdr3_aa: CASSPLPHMTSGVSSYEQYF
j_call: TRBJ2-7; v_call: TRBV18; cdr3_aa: CASSQGGQFYEQYF
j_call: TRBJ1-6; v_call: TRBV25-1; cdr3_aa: CASSESDRDNSPLHF
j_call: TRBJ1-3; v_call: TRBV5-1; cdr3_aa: CASSGQDSGNTIYF
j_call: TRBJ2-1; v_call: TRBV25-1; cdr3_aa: CASLAGHWDEQFF
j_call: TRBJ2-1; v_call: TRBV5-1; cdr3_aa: CASSPQLAGGGEQFF
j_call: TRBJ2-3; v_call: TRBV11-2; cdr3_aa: CASSFLAGSSSTDTQYF